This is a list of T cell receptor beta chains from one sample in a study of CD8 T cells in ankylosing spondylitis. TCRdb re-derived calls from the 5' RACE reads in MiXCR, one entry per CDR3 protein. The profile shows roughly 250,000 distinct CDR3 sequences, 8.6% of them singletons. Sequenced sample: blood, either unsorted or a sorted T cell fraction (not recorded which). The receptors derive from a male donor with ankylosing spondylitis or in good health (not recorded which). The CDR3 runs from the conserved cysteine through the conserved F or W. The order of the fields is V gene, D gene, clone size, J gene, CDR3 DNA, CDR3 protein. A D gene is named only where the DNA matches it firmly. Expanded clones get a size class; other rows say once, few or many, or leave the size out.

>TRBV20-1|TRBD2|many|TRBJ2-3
TGCAGTGCTAGAGAGTCGGGGAGGGGCGCAGATACGCAGTATTTT
CSARESGRGADTQYF
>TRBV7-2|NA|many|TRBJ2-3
TGTGCCAGCAGCTCCCGCCGGGGGCAAAATACGCAGTATTTT
CASSSRRGQNTQYF
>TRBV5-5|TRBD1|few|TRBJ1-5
TGTGCCAGCAGCTCGGACAGGATAAATCAGCCCCAGCATTTT
CASSSDRINQPQHF
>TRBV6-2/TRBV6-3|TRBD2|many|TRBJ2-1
TGTGCCAGCACTCTCCAAGCGGGACGCTACAATGAGCAGTTCTTC
CASTLQAGRYNEQFF
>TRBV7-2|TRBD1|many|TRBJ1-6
TGTGCCAGCAGCCAGTTGACAGGGGGGAATTCACCCCTCCACTTT
CASSQLTGGNSPLHF
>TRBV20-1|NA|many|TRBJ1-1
TGCAGTGCTAGAGGGGACACTGAAGCTTTCTTT
CSARGDTEAFF
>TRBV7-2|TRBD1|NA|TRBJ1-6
TGTGCCAGCAGCCCGCGGACAGGGATCTCCTATAATTCACCCCTCCACTTT
CASSPRTGISYNSPLHF
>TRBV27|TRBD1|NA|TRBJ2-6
TGTGCCAGCAGTAGTAAAACCGGGACAGGGCCTTCCTACTCTGGGGCCAACGTCCTGACTTTC
CASSSKTGTGPSYSGANVLTF
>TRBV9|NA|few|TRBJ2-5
TGTGCCAGCAGCGTGGGGCCAGCCGAATCCTTTAGCCAAGAGACCCAGTACTTC
CASSVGPAESFSQETQYF
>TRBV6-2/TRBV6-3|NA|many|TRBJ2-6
TGTGCCAGCAGTTATCGCCCCCAATTGGGTGGGGCCAACGTCCTGACTTTC
CASSYRPQLGGANVLTF